These T cell receptor beta chains were read from a single sample in a study of blood T cells in healthy people across ages. TCRdb recomputed calls from the 5' RACE reads with MiXCR, one row per CDR3 protein. The sample includes a few hundred thousand distinct CDR3 sequences, 50% to 60% of them seen just once. The sample comprised blood. These receptors came from a man aged 60-69 years in good health. Each CDR3 is given with its conserved first and last residue. A D gene is named only where the DNA matches it firmly. Size is omitted from some rows. Given values are once, few, many or a class for expanded clones.

size | J | length | V | D | DNA | CDR3
few | TRBJ2-3 | 13 | TRBV29-1 | NA | TGCAGCGTTGGAGGGCAGATTACAGATACGCAGTATTTT | CSVGGQITDTQYF
few | TRBJ2-5 | 14 | TRBV7-2 | TRBD2 | TGTGCCAGCAGCCTGGGACTATGGAGGGAGACCCAGTACTTC | CASSLGLWRETQYF
NA | TRBJ2-7 | 13 | TRBV21-1 | NA | TGTGCCAGCCCAAACGTCAGAGCCGACGAGCAGTACTTC | CASPNVRADEQYF
NA | TRBJ1-2 | 11 | TRBV20-1 | NA | TGCAGTGCCGGGAGGGGGAGGGGCTACACCTTC | CSAGRGRGYTF
NA | TRBJ2-3 | 14 | TRBV19 | NA | TGTGCCAGTAGTATGGAGAGGGCCACAGATACGCAGTATTTT | CASSMERATDTQYF
NA | TRBJ1-2 | 15 | TRBV7-9 | TRBD1 | TGTGCCAGCAGCCGCGACAGGGGGCGCAACTATGGCTACACCTTC | CASSRDRGRNYGYTF
NA | TRBJ2-1 | 11 | TRBV20-1 | NA | TGCAGTGCTGGTCCTTACAATGAGCAGTTCTTC | CSAGPYNEQFF
NA | TRBJ2-1 | 16 | TRBV7-2 | TRBD2 | TGTGCCAGCAGCTCCGTAGCGGGAGGGGGCTACAATGAGCAGTTCTTC | CASSSVAGGGYNEQFF
NA | TRBJ2-6 | 16 | TRBV2 | NA | TGTGCCAGCAGTGAAGTCGGGTTATCTGGGGCCAACGTCCTGACTTTC | CASSEVGLSGANVLTF
NA | TRBJ2-3 | 14 | TRBV6-2/TRBV6-3 | NA | TGTGCCAGCAGTTATTTATCCAGCACAGATACGCAGTATTTT | CASSYLSSTDTQYF
few | TRBJ2-7 | 11 | TRBV20-1 | TRBD2 | TGCAGTGCCGGCGGGGGATACGAGCAGTACTTC | CSAGGGYEQYF
NA | TRBJ2-7 | 15 | TRBV6-6 | TRBD1 | TGTGCCACTCGGGCCCCGGGACAGGGACCTTCCGAGCAGTACTTC | CATRAPGQGPSEQYF
NA | TRBJ1-2 | 15 | TRBV6-1 | NA | TGTGCCAGCAGTGAAGGGGCATTCAGGGCGTGGGGCTACACCTTC | CASSEGAFRAWGYTF
NA | TRBJ1-1 | 15 | TRBV5-6 | NA | TGTGCCAGCAGCAGAGGGCCACTTTTGAACACTGAAGCTTTCTTT | CASSRGPLLNTEAFF
many | TRBJ2-5 | 14 | TRBV5-1 | TRBD1 | TGCGCCAGCAGCTTAGGGGACAGCTTAGAGACCCAGTACTTC | CASSLGDSLETQYF
many | TRBJ2-4 | 14 | TRBV12-3/TRBV12-4 | TRBD2 | TGTGCCAGCAGTTTGGGGGGGATGGAGAACATTCAGTACTTC | CASSLGGMENIQYF
NA | TRBJ2-2 | 13 | TRBV27 | TRBD1 | TGTGCCAGCAAGCGGACAGGGGGTGGGGAGCTGTTTTTT | CASKRTGGGELFF
NA | TRBJ2-1 | 15 | TRBV5-1 | TRBD1 | TGCGCCAGCGTGTCAACCGGGACAGGGTCATCTGAGCAGTTCTTC | CASVSTGTGSSEQFF